Following are 25 T cell receptor beta chains from one sample sequenced in a study of cytomegalovirus exposure and HLA in healthy donors. Amplification used 60 Vbeta primers and 13 Jbeta primers. The assay was immunoSEQ multiplex PCR, and TCRdb's table has in-frame clones only and misses some. The table shows 180,000 or so clones, with over 75% occurring only once. Sequencing was done on a sample of PBMCs. The receptor source for this set is a woman aged 30 to 39 in good health and CMV-seronegative.

The chain links TRBV30 to TRBJ2-5; 12 bases map to TRBD1. The CDR3 is made up of 16 amino acids. Germline values: CDR1 GTSNPN, CDR2 SVGIG (reference sequence). Trimming at V came to 1 base and at J to 5 bases, leaving 8 bases not matched to a gene. CDR3: CAWSAGTGGLRETQYF. The CDR3 DNA is TGTGCCTGGAGTGCCGGGACAGGGGGCTTGCGGGAGACCCAGTACTTC. The whole variable domain, remainder taken from reference TRBV30 and TRBJ2-5, is SQTIHQWPATLVQPVGSPLSLECTVEGTSNPNLYWYRQAAGRGLQLLFYSVGIGQISSEVPQNLSASRPQDRQFILSSKKLLLSDSGFYLCAWSAGTGGLRETQYFGPGTRLLVL.

The chain uses TRBV6-5 and TRBJ2-1, with 9 bases lining up with TRBD1. CDR3 length equals 15 residues. Trimming at V came to 4 bases and at J to 8 bases, leaving 9 bases not matched to a gene. Germline lookup yields CDR1 MNHEY and CDR2 SVGAGI. In DNA, the CDR3 is TGTGCCAGCAGTTTCCCCGGGACAGGGACGGATGAGCAGTTCTTC. Residues: CASSFPGTGTDEQFF.

In this sample, this clone turned up a few times. The rearrangement links TRBV15 to TRBJ2-5; TRBD1 matches at 9 bases. CDR3 length: 14 amino acids. The junction had 6 bases not matched to a gene; V was cut back by 5 bases and J by 5 bases. From germline, CDR1 is LNHNV and CDR2 YYDKDF (reference sequence). The CDR3 reads CATSDRQGGETQYF. The CDR3, as DNA: TGTGCCACCAGCGACCGACAGGGGGGGGAGACCCAGTACTTC.

This chain joins TRBV30 and TRBJ1-5; D not certain. Deletions cut 2 bases from V and 0 bases from J, with 5 bases between. Germline CDR1 and CDR2: GTSNPN and SVGIG (reference sequence). CDR3 length: 13 amino acids. The CDR3 sequence is CAWSSLSNQPQHF. CDR3 in DNA: TGTGCCTGGAGTTCCCTTAGCAATCAGCCCCAGCATTTT.

This clone was observed a few times. The chain employs TRBV27 and TRBJ2-3; 9 bases line up with TRBD2. Germline lookup yields CDR1 MNHEY and CDR2 SMNVEV (reference sequence). Trimming at V came to 4 bases and at J to 2 bases, leaving 7 bases not matched to a gene. The length of the CDR3 is 16 residues. CDR3 in DNA: TGTGCCAGCAGTTCGATAGCGGGGGTCCTCACAGATACGCAGTATTTT. Encoded protein: CASSSIAGVLTDTQYF.

This clone has only a few counts. The chain carries TRBV6-5 and TRBJ2-2; TRBD2 might be the D (6 bases). V gave up 2 bases and J gave up 2 bases, with 12 bases separating them. Germline V gene sequence: CDR1 MNHEY, CDR2 SVGAGI. The CDR3 runs to 16 residues. The CDR3 loop reads CASSYGGTGNTGELFF. CDR3 coding DNA: TGTGCCAGCAGTTACGGGGGGACGGGTAACACCGGGGAGCTGTTTTTT.

This clone was counted once. The chain recombines TRBV6-1 with TRBJ2-7; 10 bases agree with TRBD2. V lost 4 bases to trimming and J lost 0 bases; unmatched junction nucleotides: 3. Germline V gives CDR1 MNHNS, CDR2 SASEGT. CDR3 size: 15 residues. Here the CDR3 DNA reads TGTGCCAGCAGTGCCGGACTAGCGGTCTCCTACGAGCAGTACTTC. Translating gives CASSAGLAVSYEQYF.

The chain couples TRBV5-1 to TRBJ2-5; TRBD1 matches at 7 bases. J gave up 3 bases and V 0 bases, and 5 bases lay outside the gene matches. Germline V gene data show CDR1 as SGHRS and CDR2 as YFSETQ. The CDR3 spans 15 residues. CDR3 coding DNA: TGCGCCAGCAGCTTGGTGACAGGGCAGGAAGAGACCCAGTACTTC. It yields the protein CASSLVTGQEETQYF.

The chain recombines TRBV5-4 with TRBJ1-1, with D possibly being TRBD1 (6 bases). This CDR3 contains 13 residues. Germline CDR1 reads SGHNT; CDR2 reads YYREEE (reference sequence). Deletions cut 4 bases from V and 5 bases from J, with 12 bases between. This chain's CDR3 is CASSEGVATEAFF. The DNA for the CDR3 is TGTGCCAGCAGCGAGGGGGTCGCTACTGAAGCTTTCTTT.

The V and J genes are TRBV7-8 and TRBJ2-7; maybe TRBD2 (5 bases). Looked up from germline, CDR1 is SGHVS and CDR2 is FQNEAQ. V was cut by 1 base and J by 0 bases, with 10 bases left in between. The CDR3 loop spans 15 amino acids. The CDR3 region is CASSLGGSNSYEQYF. CDR3 DNA: TGTGCCAGCAGCTTAGGAGGGTCCAACTCCTACGAGCAGTACTTC.

The CDR3 nucleotides are TGTGCCAGCAGCTTAGATCAGTGGTTGCCCTATGGCTACACCTTC. Its translation: CASSLDQWLPYGYTF. V is TRBV11-2 and J is TRBJ1-2, with D unclear. Germline V gene lookup returns CDR1 SGHAT and CDR2 FQNNGV. V was clipped by 0 bases and J by 4 bases, with 12 bases between them. The CDR3 runs 15 residues. Full variable domain (missing parts from reference TRBV11-2 and TRBJ1-2): EAGVAQSPRYKIIEKRQSVAFWCNPISGHATLYWYQQILGQGPKLLIQFQNNGVVDDSQLPKDRFSAERLKGVDSTLKIQPAKLEDSAVYLCASSLDQWLPYGYTFGSGTRLTVV.

The chain employs TRBV10-3 and TRBJ1-5; the D is unclear. Germline lookup yields CDR1 ENHRY and CDR2 SYGVKD. The germline V and J ends were trimmed by 6 bases and 2 bases, with 11 bases remaining between them. The CDR3 length is 14 residues. Here the CDR3 reads CAIRGDERNQPQHF. CDR3 coding DNA: TGTGCCATCAGGGGCGACGAGCGCAATCAGCCCCAGCATTTT.

The genes are TRBV5-1 and TRBJ1-6; 8 bases are a match to TRBD1. The CDR3 is 16 residues long. Germline-derived CDR1 and CDR2 are SGHRS and YFSETQ. V lost 0 bases and J lost 10; bases outside the gene matches: 9. As DNA, the CDR3 is TGCGCCAGCAGCTTGGATCCGACAGGGGTAGGCTCACCCCTCCACTTT. Protein product: CASSLDPTGVGSPLHF.

The rearrangement links TRBV2 to TRBJ2-2, with 7 bases fitting TRBD2. V was pared by 8 bases and J by 3 bases, with 3 bases of the junction left unmatched. CDR1 and CDR2 from the germline V gene are SNHLY and FYNNEI. The CDR3 runs 13 residues. DNA of the CDR3: TGTGCCAGCCGGGGGGAGTACACCGGGGAGCTGTTTTTT. Translating it yields CASRGEYTGELFF.

The V gene is TRBV4-2, the J gene TRBJ2-4; tentatively, D is TRBD2 (7 bases). The V end lost 4 bases, the J end lost 8 bases, and 27 bases lay between the germline ends. CDR1 and CDR2 from the germline V gene are LGHNA and YNFKEQ. The CDR3 length is 18 residues. CDR3 coding DNA: TGTGCCAGCAGCCGACGTGGGGAGCGTGACGGGGGGCGGGACATTCAGTACTTC. Amino acids: CASSRRGERDGGRDIQYF.

The chain couples TRBV28 to TRBJ1-2; maybe TRBD1 (5 bases). Trimming pared 5 bases from V and 5 bases from J, leaving 12 bases between. Per germline, CDR1 MDHEN and CDR2 SYDVKM. This CDR3 is 13 amino acids long. CDR3 loop: CASSSRVPYGYTF. Written as DNA, the CDR3 is TGTGCCAGCAGTAGCAGGGTACCTTATGGCTACACCTTC.

The gene calls are TRBV7-9 and TRBJ2-7; 8 bases fit TRBD1. CDR3 length: 14 amino acids. Germline values: CDR1 SEHNR, CDR2 FQNEAQ (reference sequence). V lost 1 base and J lost 5; bases outside the gene matches: 4. The CDR3 spells CASSLERTGHEQYF. CDR3 bases: TGTGCCAGCAGCTTAGAGCGGACAGGGCACGAGCAGTACTTC. Supplemented by reference TRBV7-9 and TRBJ2-7, the full variable domain reads DTGVSQNPRHKITKRGQNVTFRCDPISEHNRLYWYRQTLGQGPEFLTYFQNEAQLEKSRLLSDRFSAERPKGSFSTLEIQRTEQGDSAMYLCASSLERTGHEQYFGPGTRLTVT.

The chain recombines TRBV4-2 with TRBJ1-5; 8 bases map to TRBD1. Trimming removed 1 base from V and 2 bases from J; junction bases left unmatched: 13. Germline values: CDR1 LGHNA, CDR2 YNFKEQ. The CDR3 runs to 19 residues. The DNA for the CDR3 is TGTGCCAGCAGCCAAGTCCCCGTGCAGGGGGCTAGGGGCAATCAGCCCCAGCATTTT. Translation gives CASSQVPVQGARGNQPQHF.

This sequence joins TRBV6-1 and TRBJ2-5; perhaps TRBD1 as D (6 bases). Trimming removed 5 bases from V and 5 bases from J, with 15 bases in between. Germline loops: CDR1 MNHNS, CDR2 SASEGT. This CDR3 contains 14 residues. This chain's CDR3 is CASSPDWGRETQYF. Written as DNA, the CDR3 is TGTGCCAGCAGTCCGGACTGGGGGCGGGAGACCCAGTACTTC.

Of note for this clone: Other nucleotide sequences in the sample specify the same CDR3. The chain uses TRBV7-2 and TRBJ2-5; 8 bases align to TRBD1. Unmatched junction bases numbered 4, after V lost 5 bases and J lost 5 bases. The length of the CDR3 is 13 residues. The germline V gene encodes CDR1 SGHTA and CDR2 FQGNSA. CDR3 nucleotide sequence: TGTGCCAGCAGCCTGGACAGGGTTGAGACCCAGTACTTC. It is translated as CASSLDRVETQYF. Variable domain in full (rest from reference TRBV7-2 and TRBJ2-5): GAGVSQSPSNKVTEKGKDVELRCDPISGHTALYWYRQSLGQGLEFLIYFQGNSAPDKSGLPSDRFSAERTGGSVSTLTIQRTQQEDSAVYLCASSLDRVETQYFGPGTRLLVL.

This chain links TRBV2 with TRBJ2-5; D may be TRBD1 (6 bases). The CDR3 covers 14 residues. The V gene lost 3 bases and the J gene lost 5 bases, with 13 bases spanning the gap. Germline CDR1 and CDR2: SNHLY and FYNNEI. This chain's CDR3 is CASSETGATETQYF. The CDR3 DNA follows: TGTGCCAGCAGTGAGACAGGAGCCACGGAGACCCAGTACTTC. The entire variable domain, with the rest obtained from reference TRBV2 and TRBJ2-5, is as follows: EPEVTQTPSHQVTQMGQEVILRCVPISNHLYFYWYRQILGQKVEFLVSFYNNEISEKSEIFDDQFSVERPDGSNFTLKIRSTKLEDSAMYFCASSETGATETQYFGPGTRLLVL.

The CDR3 sequence is CASSSEREGKYEAFF. The CDR3, as DNA: TGTGCCAGCAGCTCCGAGAGGGAGGGAAAATATGAAGCTTTCTTT. The chain is built from TRBV7-9 and TRBJ1-1; no definite D call. V was shortened by 4 bases and J by 7 bases, with 19 bases between the two germline ends. The CDR3 has 15 amino acids. Germline CDR1 and CDR2: SEHNR and FQNEAQ (reference sequence).

V gene TRBV6-8 combines with J gene TRBJ1-1, with TRBD1 matching over 9 bases. CDR3 length: 22 residues. The V gene's germline CDR1 is MNHGY and CDR2 SAAAGT. With 2 bases clipped from V and 3 bases from J, the junction kept 25 bases outside the gene matches. CDR3 in amino acids: CASSYPGQGRVGKLGLDTEAFF. CDR3 in DNA: TGTGCCAGCAGTTACCCAGGACAGGGGAGAGTAGGGAAATTAGGGCTTGACACTGAAGCTTTCTTT.

This chain joins TRBV25-1 and TRBJ1-5; 10 nucleotides match TRBD1. The CDR3 runs 16 residues. From germline, CDR1 is MGHDK and CDR2 SYGVNS. The trim removed 4 bases at V and 2 bases at J, leaving 5 bases unmatched. The CDR3: CASSGGTGEGNQPQHF. For the CDR3, the DNA is TGTGCCAGCAGTGGGGGGACAGGGGAGGGCAATCAGCCCCAGCATTTT. Variable domain in full (rest from reference TRBV25-1 and TRBJ1-5): EADIYQTPRYLVIGTGKKITLECSQTMGHDKMYWYQQDPGMELHLIHYSYGVNSTEKGDLSSESTVSRIRTEHFPLTLESARPSHTSQYLCASSGGTGEGNQPQHFGDGTRLSIL.

The chain combines TRBV9 with TRBJ2-1; tentative D call: TRBD1 (6 bases). V shed 3 bases and J shed 0 bases, with 7 bases lying between them. Germline values: CDR1 SGDLS, CDR2 YYNGEE. The CDR3 extends over 14 amino acids. CDR3 loop: CASSGGLSYNEQFF. CDR3 nucleotides: TGTGCCAGCAGCGGGGGGCTCTCCTACAATGAGCAGTTCTTC.